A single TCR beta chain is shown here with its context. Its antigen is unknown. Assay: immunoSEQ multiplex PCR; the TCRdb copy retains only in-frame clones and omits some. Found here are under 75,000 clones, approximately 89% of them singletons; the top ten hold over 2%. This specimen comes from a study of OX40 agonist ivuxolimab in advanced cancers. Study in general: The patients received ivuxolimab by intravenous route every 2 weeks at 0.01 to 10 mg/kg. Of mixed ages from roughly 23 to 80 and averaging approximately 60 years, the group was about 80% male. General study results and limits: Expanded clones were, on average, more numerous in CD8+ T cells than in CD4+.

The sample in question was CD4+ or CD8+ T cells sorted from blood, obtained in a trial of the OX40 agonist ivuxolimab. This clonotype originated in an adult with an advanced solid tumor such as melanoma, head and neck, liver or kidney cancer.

The CDR3 sequence: CASSPGLAAVNEQFF. In nucleotides, the CDR3 is TGTGCCAGCTCACCGGGACTAGCGGCAGTAAATGAGCAGTTCTTC. The chain uses TRBV18 and TRBJ2-1; the match to TRBD2 covers 11 bases. V shed 3 bases and J 7 bases; nucleotides not matched to a gene: 5. Looked up from germline, CDR1 is KGHSH and CDR2 is LQKENI. This CDR3 is built from 15 residues.